This T cell receptor (beta chain) was sequenced in a study of blood T cell repertoires in COVID-19. Libraries were prepared by immunoSEQ multiplex PCR; TCRdb keeps only in-frame clonotypes and omits some of them. The profile shows some 57,000 clones, 70% to 85% of them singletons. About this clone: This sample includes further DNA sequences coding for the same CDR3.

Sequencing input: peripheral blood. The source of this sequence is a man aged 80 or over with COVID-19, enrolled during active disease.

For the CDR3, the DNA is TGTGCCAGCAGTCCGCGGGGAGGGGGAAACACTGAAGCTTTCTTT. This translates into CASSPRGGGNTEAFF. V is TRBV28 and J is TRBJ1-1; a weak D match, TRBD1 (6 bases). V lost 5 bases to trimming and J lost 2 bases, with 15 bases between them. CDR1 is MDHEN, CDR2 SYDVKM, per germline. This CDR3 region has 15 residues.